This TCR beta chain stems from a study of beta chain features in type 1 diabetes. Germline V gives CDR1 SGHTA, CDR2 FQGNSA. Deletions cut 4 bases from V and 0 bases from J, with 19 bases between. This CDR3 is 18 amino acids long. Study-wide findings and caveats: The similarity of naive, central memory and Treg TCRB repertoires appeared greater among patients than among healthy donors. Still unanswered here is whether HLA type influences TCRB rearrangement.

The whole isolated RNA underwent reverse transcription, so sequencing captured expressed TCRB transcripts. Using immunoSEQ multiplex PCR, the repertoire was profiled, and TCRdb retains in-frame clones only, with some absent. The sample shows hundreds of thousands of clones, 15% to 18% of them seen only once. In its sample, this clone was seen a few times. Antigen unknown. Sequencing was performed on naive CD4+ T cells from blood. The chain links TRBV7-2 to TRBJ2-4, with D perhaps TRBD1 (6 bases). The origin of this receptor is a man between 18 and 35 years old in good health. The CDR3: CASSSPTRDTLAKNIQYF. The DNA of the CDR3 is TGTGCCAGCAGCTCCCCTACCCGGGACACTTTAGCCAAAAACATTCAGTACTTC.